These 11 T cell receptor beta chains were all obtained from the same sample, sequenced in a study of T cells in Graves' hyperthyroidism and ophthalmopathy. Amplification yielded TCR beta CDR3 regions, with RNA transcripts as the source. The HTBI primer set was used in a first-round RT-PCR of the TCR CDR3. TCRdb re-derived calls from the multiplex PCR reads in MiXCR, one entry per CDR3 protein. The data contain around 450,000 distinct CDR3 sequences, more than 15% of them singletons. Specimen: blood. These receptor sequences come from a woman younger than 35 with Graves' hyperthyroidism.

This clonotype was seen only a few times. V usage is TRBV29-1 and J usage is TRBJ1-1; TRBD1 might be the D (6 bases). CDR1 SQVTM and CDR2 ANQGSEA come from the germline V gene. The V end was cut by 4 bases, the J end by 0 bases, with 12 bases between. CDR3 size: 14 residues. In DNA form, the CDR3 reads TGCAGCGTTGCCAGGGGATTAATGAACACTGAAGCTTTCTTT. This codes for CSVARGLMNTEAFF.

This clonotype was seen a handful of times. The chain is built from TRBV5-4 and TRBJ2-4; 8 bases line up with TRBD2. The CDR3 is made up of 15 amino acids. Germline CDR1 and CDR2: SGHNT and YYREEE (reference sequence). V shed 7 bases and J 7 bases; nucleotides not matched to a gene: 13. The CDR3 nucleotides read TGTGCCAGCGAGGTGGCGGGAGGCCCTGGTAACATTCAGTACTTC. Its protein product is CASEVAGGPGNIQYF.

At least ten counts were recorded for this clonotype. This rearrangement joins TRBV11-2 to TRBJ2-1; D is unclear. Trimming took 2 bases from V and 4 from J, leaving 15 bases between them. Germline-derived CDR1 and CDR2 are SGHAT and FQNNGV. The CDR3 is 16 residues long. CDR3 nucleotides: TGTGCCAGCAGCTTAAGCGCAGCCGCCGGGTACAATGAGCAGTTCTTC. It translates to CASSLSAAAGYNEQFF. Complete variable domain (other parts from reference TRBV11-2 and TRBJ2-1): EAGVAQSPRYKIIEKRQSVAFWCNPISGHATLYWYQQILGQGPKLLIQFQNNGVVDDSQLPKDRFSAERLKGVDSTLKIQPAKLEDSAVYLCASSLSAAAGYNEQFFGPGTRLTVL.

This clonotype was recorded at least ten times. The genes are TRBV9 and TRBJ1-5, with D maybe TRBD1 (6 bases). V lost 3 bases to trimming and J lost 7 bases, with 14 bases between them. The CDR3 has 14 residues. Looked up from germline, CDR1 is SGDLS and CDR2 is YYNGEE. The CDR3 loop is CASSAGGGHQPQHF. CDR3 coding DNA: TGTGCCAGCAGCGCTGGGGGGGGGCACCAGCCCCAGCATTTT.

This clonotype was recorded at least ten times. The rearrangement joins TRBV13 to TRBJ2-7, with 10 positions matching TRBD1. The CDR3 is 15 amino acids. Trimming took 3 bases from V and 1 from J; bases not matched to a gene: 3. Germline V gives CDR1 PRHDT, CDR2 FYEKMQ (reference sequence). The CDR3 loop is CASSFAGQGSYEQYF. The CDR3 DNA reads TGTGCCAGCAGCTTCGCGGGACAGGGGTCCTACGAGCAGTACTTC.

The sample holds many counts of this clonotype. This chain connects TRBV6-5 to TRBJ2-5, with 8 bases identical to TRBD1. The germline gives CDR1 MNHEY, CDR2 SVGAGI. This CDR3 region has 17 residues. Unmatched junction bases numbered 12, after V lost 2 bases and J lost 4 bases. The CDR3 spells CASSYAGTGLLRETQYF. For the CDR3, the DNA is TGTGCCAGCAGTTACGCCGGGACAGGTCTGCTGCGAGAGACCCAGTACTTC.

This clonotype was seen at least ten times. The gene calls are TRBV12-3 or TRBV12-4 and TRBJ1-2; weak D call: TRBD1 (6 bases). V lost 6 bases and J lost 3, with 14 bases in between. The CDR3 runs to 14 residues. CDR3 nucleotide sequence: TGTGCCAGCAGCCCTGGGGGGGCGCACTATGGCTACACCTTC. It encodes CASSPGGAHYGYTF.

This clonotype came up many times. The chain uses TRBV2 and TRBJ1-5; D call uncertain. Trimming left V 7 bases short and J 4 bases short, with 8 bases between. This CDR3 region has 12 residues. Per germline, CDR1 SNHLY and CDR2 FYNNEI. The CDR3 is CASKSGNQPQHF. The CDR3, as DNA: TGTGCCAGCAAGTCAGGAAATCAGCCCCAGCATTTT.

This clonotype appeared many times. This chain uses TRBV6-1 with TRBJ2-3, with D perhaps given as TRBD1 or TRBD2 (7 bases each). The CDR3 is 15 amino acids. Looked up from germline, CDR1 is MNHNS and CDR2 is SASEGT. V was pared by 6 bases and J by 3 bases, with 16 bases between. CDR3 in amino acids: CASRLFQGGTDTQYF. CDR3 sequence (DNA): TGTGCCAGCAGGTTATTTCAGGGGGGGACAGATACGCAGTATTTT.

V gene TRBV2 combines with J gene TRBJ1-6, with D tentatively TRBD1 (6 bases). Looked up from germline, CDR1 is SNHLY and CDR2 is FYNNEI. V dropped 4 bases and J dropped 7 bases, with 11 bases sitting between them. This CDR3 comprises 14 residues. CDR3 coding DNA: TGTGCCAGCAGTGGAGACAGGCAGAATTCACCCCTCCACTTT. Translation gives CASSGDRQNSPLHF.

This clonotype was counted ten times or more. V and J are TRBV5-1 and TRBJ1-5; 7 bases align to TRBD1. The CDR3 length is 15 residues. With 4 bases clipped from V and 0 bases from J, the junction kept 4 bases outside the gene matches. CDR1 and CDR2 from the germline V gene are SGHRS and YFSETQ. CDR3 nucleotide sequence: TGCGCCAGCAGCCCACAGGGGTATAGCAATCAGCCCCAGCATTTT. This sequence encodes CASSPQGYSNQPQHF. The entire variable domain, with the rest obtained from reference TRBV5-1 and TRBJ1-5, is as follows: KAGVTQTPRYLIKTRGQQVTLSCSPISGHRSVSWYQQTPGQGLQFLFEYFSETQRNKGNFPGRFSGRQFSNSRSEMNVSTLELGDSALYLCASSPQGYSNQPQHFGDGTRLSIL.